A selection of T cell receptor beta chains follows, all from one sample in a study of CXCR3-negative and CXCR3-positive naive CD8 T cells. TCRdb re-called the 5' RACE reads, yielding one record per CDR3 amino acid sequence without DNA. The sample includes about 41,000 distinct CDR3 sequences. The sequenced sample was naive CXCR3- CD8+ T cells from blood. The receptor set was obtained from a human donor in good health. Some clones in this sample may be carry-over from other donors' samples. Each CDR3 is given with its conserved first and last residue. Each record gives: J gene, V gene, clone size, CDR3 protein. Clone size is not always given. Where it is, it says once, few, many or a class for expanded clones.

TRBJ1-1,TRBV29-1,-,CSVEQGSTEAFF
TRBJ2-5,TRBV20-1,-,CSARRTAQETQYF
TRBJ2-7,TRBV19,-,CASSIAGGTVDPQIIYEQYF
TRBJ2-2,TRBV7-9,-,CASSLVENTGELFF
TRBJ2-2,TRBV29-1,-,CSVSSANTGELFF
TRBJ1-5,TRBV6-2/TRBV6-3,-,CASLRTQGAKGPQHF
TRBJ2-2,TRBV24-1,-,CATSDSSGTGAGELFF
TRBJ2-2,TRBV29-1,-,CSVENIGDLNTGELFF
TRBJ2-7,TRBV4-3,-,CASSQSRRAYEQYF
TRBJ2-5,TRBV4-2,-,CASSLTTGGGETQYF
TRBJ1-2,TRBV20-1,-,CSAMGPGTAGYTF
TRBJ2-3,TRBV10-3,-,CAINGGSGTDTQYF
TRBJ1-2,TRBV4-1,-,CASSPQGTYGYTF
TRBJ2-1,TRBV7-8,-,CASSLYSWRQGYNEQFF
TRBJ1-1,TRBV27,-,CASRGGGLNTEAFF
TRBJ2-6,TRBV7-3,-,CASSLTGGPYSGANVLTF
TRBJ2-2,TRBV29-1,medium-sized,CSVDLEAGELFF
TRBJ1-1,TRBV7-9,-,CAGGAGSTEAFF
TRBJ1-4,TRBV6-5,-,CASSYSIVGTWGAAKNEKLFF
TRBJ2-3,TRBV5-1,-,CASSPTSGETDTQYF
TRBJ2-3,TRBV28,-,CASVPAGVGGTDTQYF
TRBJ1-5,TRBV7-9,-,CASSEDVSGNQPQHF
TRBJ2-7,TRBV9,-,CASSDMNEQYF
TRBJ2-1,TRBV28,-,CASSSGTGGLNEQFF
TRBJ1-2,TRBV6-5,-,CASSYSRADSNYGYTF
TRBJ1-1,TRBV30,-,CAWSVEWAEAFF
TRBJ2-1,TRBV20-1,-,CSARDLGGGEHNEQFF